Below, 22 T cell receptor beta chains from the same sample are listed, as sequenced in a study of T cells in Graves' hyperthyroidism and ophthalmopathy. From RNA transcripts, TCR beta CDR3 regions were amplified. A set of HTBI primers served as the primers for a first-round RT-PCR of the TCR CDR3. TCRdb re-called the multiplex PCR reads through MiXCR, storing one row per CDR3 protein. The sample lists about 640,000 distinct CDR3 sequences; less than 25% were seen once. Material for sequencing was blood. Receptors were obtained from a man aged 25-45 years with Graves' ophthalmopathy.

This clonotype was seen ten or more times. As DNA, the CDR3 is TGTGCCAGCAGTTCCGAGTCAGGGGGTCAGCCCCAGCATTTT. Translation gives CASSSESGGQPQHF. This chain uses TRBV12-3 or TRBV12-4 with TRBJ1-5, with 7 positions matching TRBD1. The CDR3 length is 14 residues. J lost 6 bases, V lost 4 bases, and 6 bases had no gene match.

The chain joins TRBV15 to TRBJ1-5; D remains ambiguous. Germline V gene lookup returns CDR1 LNHNV and CDR2 YYDKDF (reference sequence). This CDR3 has 16 amino acids. V was trimmed by 0 bases and J by 5 bases, leaving 14 bases between them. The DNA of the CDR3 is TGTGCCACCAGCAGAGATTGGAGTGAGGGCCATCAGCCCCAGCATTTT. It translates to CATSRDWSEGHQPQHF.

The table lists this clonotype with many counts. The V and J genes are TRBV5-1 and TRBJ2-1; possibly TRBD1 for D (6 bases). The CDR3 has 14 amino acids. V was clipped by 6 bases and J by 2 bases, with 12 bases between them. Germline CDR1 is SGHRS and CDR2 is YFSETQ. CDR3 protein: CASNLDSTYNEQFF. The DNA for the CDR3 is TGCGCCAGCAATCTGGACAGCACCTACAATGAGCAGTTCTTC.

This clonotype was picked up a small number of times. This chain links TRBV6-1 with TRBJ2-3; the match to TRBD1 covers 10 bases. This CDR3 contains 13 residues. Germline V gene sequence: CDR1 MNHNS, CDR2 SASEGT. The junction had 1 base not matched to a gene; V was cut back by 5 bases and J by 5 bases. CDR3 in DNA: TGTGCCAGCAGTCGGGACAGGGGAGATACGCAGTATTTT. Translated: CASSRDRGDTQYF.

This clonotype was counted between two and nine times. CDR3 sequence (DNA): TGTGCCAGCAGCCAATTTAGTGGTACCGGGGAGCTGTTTTTT. Translation: CASSQFSGTGELFF. This rearrangement joins TRBV14 to TRBJ2-2; D gene unclear. Germline lookup yields CDR1 SGHDN and CDR2 FVKESK. The CDR3 loop spans 14 amino acids. The V end was cut by 2 bases, the J end by 5 bases, with 9 bases between.

This clonotype was picked up a small number of times. The V call is TRBV12-3 or TRBV12-4, the J call TRBJ1-5; unclear D gene. Trimming cost V 7 bases and J 4 bases, with 11 bases left between them. The CDR3 contains 13 residues. CDR3 sequence: CASKLGPNQPQHF. Here the CDR3 DNA reads TGTGCCAGCAAATTAGGACCGAATCAGCCCCAGCATTTT.

The table lists this clonotype with a few counts. A junction end diverges from the germline sequence, so it may reflect a read error. The gene calls are TRBV9 and TRBJ2-1; 9 bases are shared with TRBD1. This CDR3 has 15 residues. Germline lookup yields CDR1 SGDLS and CDR2 YYNGEE. This CDR3 reads CAGSAWGQGYNEQFF. DNA for the CDR3: TGTGCCGGCAGCGCGTGGGGACAGGGCTACAATGAGCAGTTCTTC.

The gene calls are TRBV2 and TRBJ1-5, with 9 bases lining up with TRBD1. CDR3 length: 16 amino acids. CDR1 and CDR2 (germline): SNHLY, FYNNEI. V shed 7 bases and J 0 bases; nucleotides not matched to a gene: 7. The CDR3 spells CASTWDRDHSNQPQHF. The DNA of the CDR3 is TGTGCCAGCACCTGGGACAGGGACCATAGCAATCAGCCCCAGCATTTT.

V usage is TRBV4-3 and J usage is TRBJ1-6, with 8 bases that match TRBD1. Losses at the gene ends were 0 bases for V and 7 bases for J; bases not matched to a gene: 11. CDR3 length: 18 amino acids. The V gene's germline CDR1 is LGHNA and CDR2 YSLEER. The CDR3 spells CASSQEVVRTGTNSPLHF. DNA of the CDR3: TGCGCCAGCAGCCAAGAGGTGGTTAGGACAGGGACCAATTCACCCCTCCACTTT.

The chain uses TRBV11-2 and TRBJ2-2; D tentatively fits TRBD1 or TRBD2 (5 bases each). The CDR3 covers 15 residues. Deletions cut 5 bases from V and 5 bases from J, with 15 bases between. From germline, CDR1 is SGHAT and CDR2 FQNNGV. The CDR3 DNA sequence: TGTGCCAGCAGCACCTCCCGGGGCAATACCGGGGAGCTGTTTTTT. The encoded protein is CASSTSRGNTGELFF.

In its sample, this clonotype was seen many times. The chain is built from TRBV7-9 and TRBJ2-7; 13 bases are shared with TRBD2. CDR3 size: 14 residues. Germline values: CDR1 SEHNR, CDR2 FQNEAQ (reference sequence). V lost 4 bases, J lost 7 bases, and 4 bases stayed unmatched. This CDR3 is CASSSPTSGREQYF. Written as DNA, the CDR3 is TGTGCCAGCAGCTCCCCGACTAGCGGGAGGGAGCAGTACTTC. The variable domain in full, completed from reference TRBV7-9 and TRBJ2-7, reads DTGVSQNPRHKITKRGQNVTFRCDPISEHNRLYWYRQTLGQGPEFLTYFQNEAQLEKSRLLSDRFSAERPKGSFSTLEIQRTEQGDSAMYLCASSSPTSGREQYFGPGTRLTVT.

The chain couples TRBV11-2 to TRBJ2-3, with TRBD2 as a possible D gene (6 bases). The CDR3 has 15 residues. V was cut by 1 base and J by 3 bases, with 11 bases left in between. Germline V gene data show CDR1 as SGHAT and CDR2 as FQNNGV. This chain's CDR3 is CASSLVEGWTDTQYF. The CDR3 coding sequence is TGTGCCAGCAGCTTAGTGGAGGGGTGGACAGATACGCAGTATTTT.

This clonotype was seen at least ten times. V usage is TRBV27 and J usage is TRBJ1-5, with a tentative D call TRBD1 (5 bases). Germline V CDR1 and CDR2: MNHEY, SMNVEV (reference sequence). This CDR3 is 13 amino acids long. V lost 6 bases, J lost 7 bases, and 13 bases lay in between. The CDR3 DNA reads as TGTGCCAGCAGCCAGGGTTACCTACAGCCCCAGCATTTT. Protein sequence: CASSQGYLQPQHF.

This clonotype was detected many times. The V and J genes are TRBV5-1 and TRBJ2-3, with 8 bases aligning to TRBD1. J was trimmed by 5 bases and V by 4 bases; bases with no gene match: 9. Germline lookup yields CDR1 SGHRS and CDR2 YFSETQ. The CDR3 totals 15 residues. CDR3 DNA sequence: TGCGCCAGCAGCCGTCGACAGGGGCGGGGAGATACGCAGTATTTT. This sequence encodes CASSRRQGRGDTQYF.

The sample holds many counts of this clonotype. The J gene is TRBJ2-2, the V gene TRBV28; 12 bases agree with TRBD2. The CDR3 sequence is 16 residues long. V lost 8 bases and J lost 3; bases outside the gene matches: 7. The V gene's germline CDR1 is MDHEN and CDR2 SYDVKM. The CDR3 coding sequence is TGTGCCAGCTGCAAAGGGACTAGCGGGTACACCGGGGAGCTGTTTTTT. This gives the protein CASCKGTSGYTGELFF.

This clonotype showed up many times. V usage is TRBV27 and J usage is TRBJ2-3; 12 nucleotides agree with TRBD2. CDR1 and CDR2 from the germline V gene are MNHEY and SMNVEV (reference sequence). The CDR3 is made up of 18 amino acids. With V trimmed by 3 bases and J by 2 bases, 9 bases remained unmatched. The CDR3 nucleotides read TGTGCCAGCAGTTTTCTAGCGGGAGGGCCTTTGTACACAGATACGCAGTATTTT. This sequence encodes CASSFLAGGPLYTDTQYF.

The table lists this clonotype with a few counts. The V and J genes are TRBV6-6 and TRBJ2-7; 10 nucleotides agree with TRBD2. With 0 bases clipped from V and 2 bases from J, the junction kept 10 bases outside the gene matches. The CDR3 sequence is 18 residues long. CDR1 is MNHNY and CDR2 is SVGAGI in the germline V gene (reference sequence). CDR3 amino acids: CASSYSKASGSRAYEQYF. Written as DNA, the CDR3 is TGTGCCAGCAGTTACTCGAAGGCTAGCGGGAGCAGGGCCTACGAGCAGTACTTC.

The chain combines TRBV5-4 with TRBJ2-5; TRBD2 is a possible D gene (6 bases). V gave up 1 base and J gave up 4 bases, with 11 bases separating them. The CDR3 extends over 14 amino acids. Germline CDR1 and CDR2: SGHNT and YYREEE (reference sequence). CDR3 residues: CASSLRVSGETQYF. Here the CDR3 DNA reads TGTGCCAGCAGCTTGAGGGTTAGCGGAGAGACCCAGTACTTC. The full variable domain, completed using reference TRBV5-4 and TRBJ2-5, is ETGVTQSPTHLIKTRGQQVTLRCSSQSGHNTVSWYQQALGQGPQFIFQYYREEENGRGNFPPRFSGLQFPNYSSELNVNALELDDSALYLCASSLRVSGETQYFGPGTRLLVL.

V usage is TRBV5-1 and J usage is TRBJ2-3; D is tentatively TRBD1 or TRBD2 (5 bases each). V lost 0 bases, J lost 1 base, and 12 bases lay in between. Looked up from germline, CDR1 is SGHRS and CDR2 is YFSETQ. The CDR3 totals 16 residues. CDR3 in DNA: TGCGCCAGCAGCTTGGGAGGGGTCCGTCGCACAGATACGCAGTATTTT. Its protein is CASSLGGVRRTDTQYF.

This sequence joins TRBV19 and TRBJ2-2; 11 bases fit TRBD2. Germline lookup yields CDR1 LNHDA and CDR2 SQIVND (reference sequence). This CDR3 is 17 amino acids long. The ends lost 4 bases at V and 3 bases at J; junction bases unmatched: 7. The CDR3 DNA reads TGTGCCAGTAGTACCCGACTAGCGGGAACAGACACCGGGGAGCTGTTTTTT. Translating gives CASSTRLAGTDTGELFF.

This clonotype came up many times. This rearrangement joins TRBV12-3 or TRBV12-4 to TRBJ2-5; 9 nucleotides agree with TRBD1. Germline trimming cut 6 bases from V and 0 bases from J; bases unmatched to any gene: 11. The CDR3 extends over 17 amino acids. This CDR3 reads CASSPFGGQGYQETQYF. The CDR3 DNA sequence: TGTGCCAGCAGCCCCTTCGGGGGACAGGGATACCAAGAGACCCAGTACTTC.

This clonotype was seen a few times. This rearrangement joins TRBV12-3 or TRBV12-4 to TRBJ2-1; TRBD2 matches 8 bases. The V and J ends lost 2 bases and 2 bases, in that order; junction bases with no gene match: 2. The CDR3 is 15 residues long. The CDR3 nucleotides are TGTGCCAGCAGTTTACGGGGGGGGACCTACAATGAGCAGTTCTTC. This codes for CASSLRGGTYNEQFF.